These T cell receptor beta chains were read from a single sample in a study of T-cell memory formation after mild COVID-19. TCRdb recomputed calls from the 5' RACE reads with MiXCR, one row per CDR3 protein. The table shows roughly 200,000 distinct CDR3 sequences, with over 9.5% occurring only once. The sample taken for sequencing was PBMCs or a T cell subset sorted from them (not recorded which). The receptors were sampled from a young man who had mild COVID-19 (a few samples of this study predate the infection). Cell type and time point are not known. CDR3s include the opening cysteine and the closing phenylalanine or tryptophan. The D gene is left open where the match is weak. The size of a clone is reported for some rows only, either as once, few or many, or as a class for expanded clones.

j_call	clone_size	d_call	v_call	cdr3_nt	cdr3_aa
TRBJ1-6	few	-	TRBV27	TGTGCCAGCAGTTTTCTGGGGAACAATTCACCCCTCCACTTT	CASSFLGNNSPLHF
TRBJ2-5	many	-	TRBV5-1	TGCGCCAGCAGCCCCGGACCCTCTCAGGCCCTCCAAGAGACCCAGTACTTC	CASSPGPSQALQETQYF
TRBJ2-1	-	TRBD1	TRBV2	TGTGCCAGCAGCGTCGGACAGGGGTTCTACAATGAGCAGTTCTTC	CASSVGQGFYNEQFF
TRBJ2-1	few	-	TRBV2	TGTGCCAGCAGTTGGGTGGATGAGCAGTTCTTC	CASSWVDEQFF
TRBJ2-5	-	-	TRBV3-1	TGTGCCAGCAGCTCCTGGCAGGACCAAACGGAGACCCAGTACTTC	CASSSWQDQTETQYF
TRBJ1-5	-	-	TRBV5-1	TGCGCCAGCAGCTTGGTGGGATTGGATCAGCCCCAGCATTTT	CASSLVGLDQPQHF
TRBJ2-3	few	TRBD1	TRBV12-3/TRBV12-4	TGTGCCAGCAGCATGGACAGGGGGCTCTCAGATACGCAGTATTTT	CASSMDRGLSDTQYF
TRBJ1-2	many	-	TRBV3-1	TGTGCCAGCCGGGGGGTGGCGGGCTATGGCTACACCTTC	CASRGVAGYGYTF
TRBJ1-1	few	-	TRBV18	TGTGCCAGCTCACCCACTTGGGGTATGAGCTCTGAAGCTTTCTTT	CASSPTWGMSSEAFF
TRBJ1-4	-	-	TRBV10-2	TGCGCCAGCAGTTTTGCTCTTCCCGGGACAAATGAAAAACTGTTTTTT	CASSFALPGTNEKLFF
TRBJ2-1	few	-	TRBV12-5	TGTGCTAGTGGTTTCAGTTCCGGGACTTACAATGAGCAGTTCTTC	CASGFSSGTYNEQFF
TRBJ2-2	-	TRBD2	TRBV20-1	TGCAGTGCTAGGGGAGAGAGACTAGCGGGGTTCGGGGAGCTGTTTTTT	CSARGERLAGFGELFF
TRBJ2-5	-	TRBD2	TRBV7-7	TGTGCTAGCAGCGACCCGTTGCGGGGGTCGTGGAAGACCCAGTACTTC	CASSDPLRGSWKTQYF
TRBJ1-4	-	TRBD1	TRBV12-3/TRBV12-4	TGTGCCAGCAGTTTAGGGATGACAGGGTTAGGCGAAAAACTGTTTTTT	CASSLGMTGLGEKLFF
TRBJ2-1	many	-	TRBV7-9	TGTGCCAGCAGCCCCCAATCGGGGATCACCTACAATGAGCAGTTCTTC	CASSPQSGITYNEQFF
TRBJ1-2	few	TRBD1	TRBV6-1	TGTGCCAGCAGTGAAGAGGGGGCCGGCTATGGCTACACCTTC	CASSEEGAGYGYTF
TRBJ2-1	-	TRBD2	TRBV5-1	TGCGCCAGCAGGGGGGAGGGTAATGAGCAGTTCTTC	CASRGEGNEQFF
TRBJ2-5	few	-	TRBV5-1	TGCGCCAGCAGCCCGGACTGGGGGACCCAGTACTTC	CASSPDWGTQYF
TRBJ1-2	few	-	TRBV15	TGTGCCACCAGCACAGGGAGTGCCTATGGCTACACCTTC	CATSTGSAYGYTF
TRBJ2-5	-	-	TRBV7-9	TGTGCCAGCAGCACTATTGGACAGCCCCAAGAGACCCAGTACTTC	CASSTIGQPQETQYF
TRBJ1-1	many	-	TRBV20-1	TGCAGTGCCCCCGGGGTTATAATGAACACTGAAGCTTTCTTT	CSAPGVIMNTEAFF
TRBJ2-5	many	-	TRBV10-1	TGCGCCAGCAGATCTGCGGACGGCGACTACAAGACCCAGTACTTC	CASRSADGDYKTQYF
TRBJ1-5	-	-	TRBV28	TGTGCCAGCAGTTTAGGGCAGGAAAAAAATCAGCCCCAGCATTTT	CASSLGQEKNQPQHF
TRBJ2-3	-	TRBD2	TRBV20-1	TGCAGTGCCAAGCTACTAGCGGGCCGCACAGATACGCAGTATTTT	CSAKLLAGRTDTQYF
TRBJ1-5	few	TRBD1	TRBV7-3	TGTGCCAGCAGCACCGGGACAGGGGTGATTGCCAATCAGCCCCAGCATTTT	CASSTGTGVIANQPQHF